This T cell receptor (beta chain) was identified during a study of CD8 T cells in ankylosing spondylitis. This CDR3 spans 12 amino acids. Germline V gene sequence: CDR1 KGHDR, CDR2 SFDVKD. The V and J ends lost 8 bases and 6 bases respectively, with 10 bases between them. The table lists this clonotype with many counts. Its antigen remains unidentified. TCRdb called the 5' RACE reads again in MiXCR, with one record for every CDR3 protein. This sample has about 500,000 distinct CDR3 sequences, with about 13% found just once. Broader study findings: Ankylosing spondylitis blood seemed to carry a telltale TCR beta motif made of fewer than ten highly homologous variants.

The clonotype originates from a male donor with ankylosing spondylitis. V and J are TRBV24-1 and TRBJ2-1; D remains ambiguous. The sample taken for sequencing was blood, either unsorted or a sorted T cell fraction (not recorded which). The chain's CDR3 is CATNLEGNEQFF. As DNA, the CDR3 is TGTGCCACCAACCTAGAAGGCAATGAGCAGTTCTTC.